Shown below are 8 T cell receptor beta chains from a single sample sequenced in a study of metastatic and nonmetastatic thyroid tumors. No patient had received any treatment before thyroid surgery. With MiXCR, TCRdb reprocessed the PCR reads. The sample includes about 43,000 clones, 3% to 3.5% of them seen just once. Sequencing was carried out using blood. The receptors come from a female donor with papillary thyroid cancer or a benign thyroid nodule (not recorded which). Some clones in this sample may be carry-over from other donors' samples.

The sample holds many counts of this clone. The V call is TRBV20-1, the J call TRBJ2-3; TRBD2 matches 8 bases. The V and J ends lost 4 bases and 2 bases, in that order; junction bases with no gene match: 5. CDR1 and CDR2 (germline): DFQATT, SNEGSKA (reference sequence). The CDR3 consists of 14 residues. CDR3 amino acids: CSANRAGATDTQYF. For the CDR3, the DNA is TGCAGTGCTAATCGAGCGGGAGCCACAGATACGCAGTATTTT.

This clone is termed medium-sized. The rearrangement joins TRBV4-1 to TRBJ2-7; TRBD1 might be the D (6 bases). CDR1 is MGHRA and CDR2 is YSYEKL in the germline V gene. There are 13 residues in the CDR3. Trimming pared 4 bases from V and 3 bases from J, leaving 10 bases between. The CDR3 nucleotides are TGCGCCAGCAGCCGGACAGAATACTACGAGCAGTACTTC. It translates to CASSRTEYYEQYF.

This clone was seen only a few times. The chain uses TRBV7-8 and TRBJ2-3; a possible D gene is TRBD2 (5 bases). The germline V gene has CDR1 SGHVS and CDR2 FQNEAQ. Trimming removed 2 bases at V and 6 bases at J, with 24 bases between. This CDR3 spans 18 amino acids. The CDR3 sequence: CASSLKGLDLARIDTQYF. In DNA, the CDR3 is TGTGCCAGCAGCTTAAAGGGTTTGGATTTAGCGAGGATTGATACGCAGTATTTT.

The rearrangement joins TRBV6-5 to TRBJ2-7; D unresolved. Germline CDR1 reads MNHEY; CDR2 reads SVGAGI. The CDR3 runs 13 residues. The V gene lost 3 bases and the J gene lost 6 bases, with 12 bases spanning the gap. CDR3 amino acids: CASSYSLVCEQYF. The CDR3 nucleotides are TGTGCCAGCAGTTATTCTTTGGTATGCGAGCAGTACTTC.

In its sample, this clone was seen many times. A read error may explain this, as a much larger clone is one base away. The chain links TRBV2 to TRBJ1-1; D is possibly TRBD1 (5 bases). CDR1 is SNHLY, CDR2 FYNNEI, per germline. This CDR3 has 13 residues. CDR3 DNA sequence: TGTGCCAGCAAGAAACAGGACAACACTGAAACTTTCTTT. Its translation is CASKKQDNTETFF.

This clone was counted between two and nine times. V is TRBV28 and J is TRBJ1-3; possibly TRBD1 for D (6 bases). Per germline, CDR1 MDHEN and CDR2 SYDVKM. The CDR3 loop spans 15 amino acids. V gave up 5 bases and J gave up 0 bases, with 11 bases separating them. In DNA, the CDR3 is TGTGCCAGCAGTACAGGGCCCCGCTCTGGAAACACCATATATTTT. This sequence encodes CASSTGPRSGNTIYF.

Note on this clone: One end of the junction varies from germline; a read error may be responsible. The chain combines TRBV20-1 with TRBJ2-5; maybe TRBD1 (6 bases). The germline V gene encodes CDR1 DFQATT and CDR2 SNEGSKA (reference sequence). The length of the CDR3 is 15 residues. CDR3 amino acids: CSARDEGHHQGTQYF. Here the CDR3 DNA reads TGCAGTGCTAGAGATGAGGGACACCATCAAGGGACCCAGTACTTC.

The CDR3 DNA sequence: TGTGCCAGCAGTACGGCCGGAAACACCATATATTTT. This encodes CASSTAGNTIYF. The chain uses TRBV6-1 and TRBJ1-3; D remains ambiguous. This CDR3 is 12 amino acids long. CDR1 and CDR2 from the germline V gene are MNHNS and SASEGT. Between the trimmed V and J ends, which lost 5 bases and 4 bases, there was a span of 6 bases.